This is a list of T cell receptor beta chains from one sample in a study of molecular identifiers for immune sequencing clone quantification. TCRdb itself ran the PCR reads through MiXCR, one entry per CDR3 protein. This table holds about 640,000 distinct CDR3 sequences, 15% to 20% found once. Sequencing input: naive CD8+ T cells from blood, with Jurkat cell RNA spiked in. These receptors were collected from a human donor in good health. Some libraries in this study had Jurkat cell RNA spiked in. Both conserved end residues are part of each CDR3. The D gene is left open where the match is weak. Expanded clones are given a class, and other clones once, few, many or no size at all.

abundance: many; d_gene: .; v_gene: TRBV28; j_gene: TRBJ1-4; CDR3aa: CASSRQVTNEKLFF; CDR3nt: TGTGCCAGCAGCCGACAGGTGACTAATGAAAAACTGTTTTTT
abundance: many; d_gene: TRBD2; v_gene: TRBV19; j_gene: TRBJ2-5; CDR3aa: CASSITGTSAETQYF; CDR3nt: TGTGCCAGTAGTATAACCGGGACTAGCGCCGAGACCCAGTACTTC
abundance: .; d_gene: .; v_gene: TRBV19; j_gene: TRBJ1-1; CDR3aa: CASSPRTVKRNTEAFF; CDR3nt: TGTGCCAGTAGTCCCCGGACAGTGAAGAGGAACACTGAAGCTTTCTTT
abundance: many; d_gene: .; v_gene: TRBV7-9; j_gene: TRBJ2-3; CDR3aa: CASSLVQTGTDTQYF; CDR3nt: TGTGCCAGCAGCTTAGTGCAAACCGGCACAGATACGCAGTATTTT
abundance: few; d_gene: TRBD2; v_gene: TRBV11-2; j_gene: TRBJ2-3; CDR3aa: CASSTVRKREGIQFDTDTQYF; CDR3nt: TGTGCCAGCAGCACCGTCCGAAAGCGGGAGGGCATTCAATTCGACACAGATACGCAGTATTTT
abundance: .; d_gene: .; v_gene: TRBV7-3; j_gene: TRBJ2-2; CDR3aa: CASGAQNTGELFF; CDR3nt: TGTGCCAGCGGAGCGCAGAACACCGGGGAGCTGTTTTTT
abundance: many; d_gene: .; v_gene: TRBV14; j_gene: TRBJ2-7; CDR3aa: CASSPLTTGGWEQYF; CDR3nt: TGTGCCAGCAGCCCCCTAACCACCGGGGGATGGGAGCAGTACTTC
abundance: .; d_gene: .; v_gene: TRBV6-5; j_gene: TRBJ2-1; CDR3aa: CASKNRDKGFYEQFF; CDR3nt: TGTGCCAGCAAAAACCGGGACAAGGGTTTCTATGAGCAGTTCTTC
abundance: few; d_gene: TRBD2; v_gene: TRBV3-1; j_gene: TRBJ2-7; CDR3aa: CASSQDAGGLEQYF; CDR3nt: TGTGCCAGCAGCCAAGATGCGGGGGGGCTCGAGCAGTACTTC
abundance: many; d_gene: .; v_gene: TRBV13; j_gene: TRBJ2-1; CDR3aa: CASSPPTSQYNEQFF; CDR3nt: TGTGCCAGCAGCCCGCCTACTAGCCAGTACAATGAGCAGTTCTTC
abundance: many; d_gene: .; v_gene: TRBV6-5; j_gene: TRBJ2-2; CDR3aa: CASSRSPGELFF; CDR3nt: TGTGCCAGCTCCCGCTCGCCCGGGGAGCTGTTTTTT
abundance: many; d_gene: .; v_gene: TRBV14; j_gene: TRBJ2-3; CDR3aa: CASSPGKVDTQYF; CDR3nt: TGTGCCAGCAGCCCAGGGAAAGTGGATACGCAGTATTTT
abundance: many; d_gene: TRBD2; v_gene: TRBV27; j_gene: TRBJ2-3; CDR3aa: CASSLSPAGVEDTQYF; CDR3nt: TGTGCCAGCAGTTTATCTCCAGCGGGGGTGGAAGATACGCAGTATTTT
abundance: few; d_gene: TRBD1; v_gene: TRBV19; j_gene: TRBJ1-3; CDR3aa: CASSPQSSTGTVPSIGNTIYF; CDR3nt: TGTGCCAGTAGTCCCCAGTCCTCGACAGGGACCGTCCCTAGTATCGGAAACACCATATATTTT